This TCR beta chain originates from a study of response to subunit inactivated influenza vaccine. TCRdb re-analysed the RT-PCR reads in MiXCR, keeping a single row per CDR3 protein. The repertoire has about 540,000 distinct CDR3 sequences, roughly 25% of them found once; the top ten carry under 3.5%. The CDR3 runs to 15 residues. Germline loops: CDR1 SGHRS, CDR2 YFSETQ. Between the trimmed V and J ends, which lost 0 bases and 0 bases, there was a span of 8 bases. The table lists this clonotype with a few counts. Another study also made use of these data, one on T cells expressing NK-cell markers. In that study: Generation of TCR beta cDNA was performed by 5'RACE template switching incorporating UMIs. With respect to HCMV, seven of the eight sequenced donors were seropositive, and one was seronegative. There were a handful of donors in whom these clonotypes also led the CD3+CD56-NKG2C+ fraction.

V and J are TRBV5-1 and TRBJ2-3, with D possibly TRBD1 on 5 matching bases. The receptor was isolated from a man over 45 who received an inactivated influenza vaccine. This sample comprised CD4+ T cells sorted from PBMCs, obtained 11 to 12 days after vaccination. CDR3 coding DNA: TGCGCCAGCAGCTTGGCTCGACAGAGCACAGATACGCAGTATTTT. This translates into CASSLARQSTDTQYF.